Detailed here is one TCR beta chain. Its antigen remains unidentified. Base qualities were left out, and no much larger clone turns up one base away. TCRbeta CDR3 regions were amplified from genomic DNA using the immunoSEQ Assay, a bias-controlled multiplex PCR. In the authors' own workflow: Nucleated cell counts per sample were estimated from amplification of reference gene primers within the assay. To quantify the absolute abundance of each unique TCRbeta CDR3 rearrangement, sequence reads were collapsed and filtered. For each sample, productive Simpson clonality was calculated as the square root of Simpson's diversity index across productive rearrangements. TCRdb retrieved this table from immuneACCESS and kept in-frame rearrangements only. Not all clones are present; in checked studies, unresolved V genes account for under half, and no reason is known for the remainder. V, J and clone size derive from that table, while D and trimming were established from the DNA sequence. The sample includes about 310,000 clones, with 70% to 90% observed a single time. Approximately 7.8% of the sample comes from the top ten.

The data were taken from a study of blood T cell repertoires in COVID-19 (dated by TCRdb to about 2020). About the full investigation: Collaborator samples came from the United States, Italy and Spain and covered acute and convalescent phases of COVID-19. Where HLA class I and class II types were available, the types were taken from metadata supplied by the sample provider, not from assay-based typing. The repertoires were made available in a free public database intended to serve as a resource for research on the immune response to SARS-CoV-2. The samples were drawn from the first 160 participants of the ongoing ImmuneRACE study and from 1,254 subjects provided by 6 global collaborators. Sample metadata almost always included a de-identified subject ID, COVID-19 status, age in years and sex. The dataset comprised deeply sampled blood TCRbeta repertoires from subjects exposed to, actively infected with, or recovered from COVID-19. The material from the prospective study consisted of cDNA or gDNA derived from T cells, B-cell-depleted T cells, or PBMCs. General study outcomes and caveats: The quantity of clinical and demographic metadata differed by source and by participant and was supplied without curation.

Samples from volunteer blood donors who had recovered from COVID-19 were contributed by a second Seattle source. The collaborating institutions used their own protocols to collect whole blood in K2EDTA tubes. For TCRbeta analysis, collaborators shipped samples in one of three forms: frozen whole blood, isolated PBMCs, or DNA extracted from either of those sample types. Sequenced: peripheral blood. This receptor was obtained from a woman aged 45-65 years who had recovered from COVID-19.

The CDR3 here reads CASSPGQRSQFF. The nucleotide sequence reads TGTGCCAGCAGCCCAGGACAGCGCTCGCAGTTCTTC. This chain is built from TRBV7-8 and TRBJ2-1; the D gene is perhaps TRBD1, on 6 matching bases. V loses 5 bases of germline sequence and J loses 12 bases, and the interval between the two ends is 14 bases. Sequences SGHVS (CDR1) and FQNEAQ (CDR2) are obtained from the germline V gene. The CDR3 goes from the cysteine to the phenylalanine over 12 residues. Here the CDR3 DNA is all that survives: 36 bases in frame from base 1.